Below are 10 T cell receptor beta chains sequenced from a single sample in a study of T-cell reconstitution after alpha-beta-depleted transplantation in children. Preparation of the TCRbeta library was carried out with unique molecular identifiers. A single record per CDR3 protein comes from TCRdb applying MiXCR to the PCR reads. This table has about 540,000 distinct CDR3 sequences, about 17% appearing once. Sequencing was performed on PBMCs from the stem cell graft donor, taken from the stem cell graft. These TCRs come from a human donor who donated a stem cell graft to a child with acute lymphoblastic leukemia.

This clonotype has just a few counts. This chain joins TRBV7-8 and TRBJ2-1; no clear D. Germline loops: CDR1 SGHVS, CDR2 FQNEAQ. The CDR3 runs 16 residues. V was clipped by 10 bases and J by 0 bases, with 19 bases between them. In DNA, the CDR3 is TGTGCCACACACGGCAAAGGGCCCAGCTCCTACAATGAGCAGTTCTTC. This sequence encodes CATHGKGPSSYNEQFF.

This clonotype was observed once. This chain links TRBV20-1 with TRBJ2-6; 9 bases line up with TRBD1. The V and J ends lost 1 base and 2 bases, in that order; junction bases with no gene match: 6. The CDR3 extends over 17 amino acids. Germline V lookup: CDR1 DFQATT, CDR2 SNEGSKA (reference sequence). CDR3 loop: CSARGGDREPGANVLTF. DNA for the CDR3: TGCAGTGCTAGAGGAGGGGACAGGGAGCCTGGGGCCAACGTCCTGACTTTC.

This chain connects TRBV27 to TRBJ1-5; no clear D. CDR3 length: 14 amino acids. Per germline, CDR1 MNHEY and CDR2 SMNVEV (reference sequence). V gave up 6 bases and J gave up 0 bases, with 9 bases separating them. The CDR3 is CASRLHFSNQPQHF. The CDR3 bases are TGTGCCAGCAGACTTCACTTTAGCAATCAGCCCCAGCATTTT.

The J gene is TRBJ2-3, the V gene TRBV9; unclear D gene. CDR3 length: 12 residues. Germline-derived CDR1 and CDR2 are SGDLS and YYNGEE. V dropped 0 bases and J dropped 6 bases, with 5 bases sitting between them. CDR3 in amino acids: CASSVVSDTQYF. The CDR3 nucleotides are TGTGCCAGCAGCGTAGTATCGGATACGCAGTATTTT.

This clonotype was counted between two and nine times. The CDR3 DNA follows: TGTGCCAGCCCGGGCGGGGGAGAGACCCAGTACTTC. Protein: CASPGGGETQYF. The chain combines TRBV2 with TRBJ2-5, with 7 bases identical to TRBD2. V was pared by 8 bases and J by 4 bases, with 4 bases of the junction left unmatched. The CDR3 is made up of 12 amino acids. The germline V gene has CDR1 SNHLY and CDR2 FYNNEI.

The CDR3 DNA is TGTGCCAGCAAGGCGCGTCGGGGAGAGGTGACCCAGTACTTC. This codes for CASKARRGEVTQYF. This chain connects TRBV6-1 to TRBJ2-5, with a tentative D call TRBD2 (5 bases). Trimming removed 7 bases at V and 7 bases at J, with 19 bases between. This CDR3 spans 14 amino acids. Germline values: CDR1 MNHNS, CDR2 SASEGT.

There are a few counts of this clonotype. The J gene is TRBJ2-2, the V gene TRBV7-9; 11 bases match TRBD2. Germline CDR1 is SEHNR and CDR2 is FQNEAQ (reference sequence). The CDR3 runs to 16 residues. V was clipped by 3 bases and J by 4 bases; unmatched bases: 4. The CDR3 reads CASSLWLAGGTGELFF. The CDR3 nucleotides read TGTGCCAGCAGCTTGTGGCTAGCGGGAGGCACCGGGGAGCTGTTTTTT.

This clonotype was seen a handful of times. The CDR3 here is CASSPPGQDCEQYF. The CDR3 DNA sequence: TGTGCCAGCAGCCCGCCGGGACAGGACTGCGAGCAGTACTTC. This chain links TRBV12-3 or TRBV12-4 with TRBJ2-7, with 8 bases matching TRBD1. J gave up 6 bases and V 6 bases, and 10 bases lay outside the gene matches. CDR3 size: 14 residues.

J is TRBJ2-1 and V is TRBV5-5; the match to TRBD2 covers 8 bases. The CDR3 extends over 15 amino acids. The junction had 10 bases not matched to a gene; V was cut back by 3 bases and J by 8 bases. CDR1 and CDR2 from the germline V gene are SGHKS and YYEKEE (reference sequence). The CDR3 coding sequence is TGTGCCAGCAGCTGGCCGGGAGGGGGGAGCGATGAGCAGTTCTTC. Its protein product is CASSWPGGGSDEQFF.

The CDR3: CASSLMGSTSGFYEQYF. CDR3 nucleotide sequence: TGTGCCAGCAGCTTGATGGGGTCAACTAGCGGGTTCTACGAGCAGTACTTC. This chain uses TRBV5-6 with TRBJ2-7; 9 bases match TRBD2. The ends lost 1 base at V and 3 bases at J; junction bases unmatched: 11. The CDR3 covers 17 residues. Germline V gene sequence: CDR1 SGHDT, CDR2 YYEEEE.